This TCR beta chain derives from a study of vaccination and CD4 T cells after COVID-19. Regarding this clonotype: The antigen remains undetermined.

Sequenced with the Oncomine TCR Beta short-read assay was DNA taken from cultured CD4+ T cells. MiXCR, applied by TCRdb to the PCR reads, yields one record per CDR3 protein. Found here are about 20,000 distinct CDR3 sequences, 55% of them singletons; the top ten hold about 15%. Indicated treatment: roughly 11-day PBMC culture with coronavirus spike peptide pools or control peptides (ViraFEST assay). There were positive PCR dates ranging from March to December 2020, all predating US Alpha, Beta and Delta variants. The source material was CD4+ T cells from blood, cultured in vitro. The clonotype was recovered from a human donor who had recovered from COVID-19.

In DNA, the CDR3 is TGTGCCAGCAGCCGCATTACTCCTCAGGGGGACAATCAGCCCCAGCATTTT. Translating it yields CASSRITPQGDNQPQHF. The chain recombines TRBV6-1 with TRBJ1-5, with 7 bases that match TRBD1. Germline V lookup: CDR1 MNHNS, CDR2 SASEGT. This CDR3 spans 17 amino acids. The trim removed 6 bases at V and 3 bases at J, leaving 14 bases unmatched.